This TCR beta chain was captured by sequencing in a study of T cell responses to AZD1222 COVID-19 vaccine. Study-level findings and limits: Nearly half of the spike-specific TCRs reportedly recognize variant regions that carry no mutations. Vaccine-related CD4 TCRs covered spike, predominating at 160-218 and 743-854. The study identified only a handful of AZD1222 recipients as seropositive at baseline.

TCRdb keeps only in-frame clones here, not all; method: immunoSEQ multiplex PCR. The sample lists just over 90,000 clones, 85% to 90% occurring once. There are 13 residues in the CDR3. Losses at the gene ends were 8 bases for V and 8 bases for J; bases not matched to a gene: 5. Per germline, CDR1 SNHLY and CDR2 FYNNEI. To note about this clone: The antigen is unknown.

This receptor was identified in an adult who received the AZD1222 COVID-19 vaccine. The sequences come from peripheral blood, collected 28 days after the second AZD1222 dose. The chain recombines TRBV2 with TRBJ1-6, with 8 bases matching TRBD1. In DNA, the CDR3 is TGTGCCAGCCAGACAGGGGTTGATTCACCCCTCCACTTT. This gives the protein CASQTGVDSPLHF.